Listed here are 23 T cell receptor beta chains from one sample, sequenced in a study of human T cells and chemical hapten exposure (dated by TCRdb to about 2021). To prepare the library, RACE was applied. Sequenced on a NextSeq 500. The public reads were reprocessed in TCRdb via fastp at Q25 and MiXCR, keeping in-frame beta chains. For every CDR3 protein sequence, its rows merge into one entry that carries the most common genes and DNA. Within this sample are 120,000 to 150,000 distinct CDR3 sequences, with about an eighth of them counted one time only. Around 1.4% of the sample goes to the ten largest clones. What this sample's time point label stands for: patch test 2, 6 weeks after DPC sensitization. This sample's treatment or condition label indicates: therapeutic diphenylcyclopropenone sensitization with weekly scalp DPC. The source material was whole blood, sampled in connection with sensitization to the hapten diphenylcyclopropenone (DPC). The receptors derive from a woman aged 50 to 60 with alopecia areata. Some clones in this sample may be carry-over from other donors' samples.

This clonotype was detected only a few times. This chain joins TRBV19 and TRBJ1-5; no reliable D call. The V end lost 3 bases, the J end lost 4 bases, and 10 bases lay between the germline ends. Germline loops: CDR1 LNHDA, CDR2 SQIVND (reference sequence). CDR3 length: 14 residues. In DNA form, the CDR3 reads TGTGCCAGTAGTATCAGACACGGTAATCAGCCCCAGCATTTT. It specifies CASSIRHGNQPQHF.

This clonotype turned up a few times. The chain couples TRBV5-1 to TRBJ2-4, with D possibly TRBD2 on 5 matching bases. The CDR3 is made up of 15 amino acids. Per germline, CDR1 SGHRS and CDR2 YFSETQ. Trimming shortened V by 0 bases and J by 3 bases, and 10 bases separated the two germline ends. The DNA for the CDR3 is TGCGCCAGCAGCTTGGGCGGAGGAGGCAAAAACATTCAGTACTTC. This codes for CASSLGGGGKNIQYF.

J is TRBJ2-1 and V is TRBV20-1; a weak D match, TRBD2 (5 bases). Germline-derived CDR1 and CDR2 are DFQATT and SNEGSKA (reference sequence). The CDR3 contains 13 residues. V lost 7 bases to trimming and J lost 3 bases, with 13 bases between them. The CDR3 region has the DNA TGCAGTGGATACTGGGAGCACTACAATGAGCAGTTCTTC. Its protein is CSGYWEHYNEQFF.

CDR3 nucleotides: TGTGCCAGCAGGAGGACAGGGCGGGCCGGGGAGCTGTTTTTT. It specifies CASRRTGRAGELFF. The V gene is TRBV12-3 or TRBV12-4, the J gene TRBJ2-2, with 8 bases fitting TRBD1. V was clipped by 6 bases and J by 6 bases; unmatched bases: 6. The CDR3 covers 14 residues.

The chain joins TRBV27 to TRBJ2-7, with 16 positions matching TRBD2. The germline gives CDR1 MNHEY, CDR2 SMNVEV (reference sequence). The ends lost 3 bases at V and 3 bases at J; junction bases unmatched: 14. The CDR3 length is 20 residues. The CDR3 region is CASSFSVPGLAGGGFYEQYF. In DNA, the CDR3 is TGTGCCAGCAGTTTTTCCGTCCCGGGACTAGCGGGAGGGGGTTTCTACGAGCAGTACTTC.

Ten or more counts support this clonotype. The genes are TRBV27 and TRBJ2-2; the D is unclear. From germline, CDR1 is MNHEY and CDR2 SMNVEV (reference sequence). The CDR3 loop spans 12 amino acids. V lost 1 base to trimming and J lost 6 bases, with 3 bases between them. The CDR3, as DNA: TGTGCCAGCAGTTTATGGGCCGGGGAGCTGTTTTTT. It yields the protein CASSLWAGELFF.

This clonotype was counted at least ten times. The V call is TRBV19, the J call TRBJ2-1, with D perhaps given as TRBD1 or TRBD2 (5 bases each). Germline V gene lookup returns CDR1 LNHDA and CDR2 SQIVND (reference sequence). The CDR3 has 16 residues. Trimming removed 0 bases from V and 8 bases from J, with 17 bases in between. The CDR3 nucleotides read TGTGCCAGTAGTATAGATGGGCAGGGAGTCTTCGATGAGCAGTTCTTC. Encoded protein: CASSIDGQGVFDEQFF. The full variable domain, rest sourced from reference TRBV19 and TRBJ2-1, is DGGITQSPKYLFRKEGQNVTLSCEQNLNHDAMYWYRQDPGQGLRLIYYSQIVNDFQKGDIAEGYSVSREKKESFPLTVTSAQKNPTAFYLCASSIDGQGVFDEQFFGPGTRLTVL.

CDR3 coding DNA: TGTGCCGGCTCTAGCGGGAACTACAATGAGCAGTTCTTC. This translates into CAGSSGNYNEQFF. The chain joins TRBV11-2 to TRBJ2-1; 9 bases map to TRBD2. The CDR3 has 13 amino acids. Trimming at V came to 11 bases and at J to 3 bases, leaving 5 bases not matched to a gene. The germline V gene has CDR1 SGHAT and CDR2 FQNNGV. The full variable domain, its missing parts supplied by reference TRBV11-2 and TRBJ2-1, is EAGVAQSPRYKIIEKRQSVAFWCNPISGHATLYWYQQILGQGPKLLIQFQNNGVVDDSQLPKDRFSAERLKGVDSTLKIQPAKLEDSAVYLCAGSSGNYNEQFFGPGTRLTVL.

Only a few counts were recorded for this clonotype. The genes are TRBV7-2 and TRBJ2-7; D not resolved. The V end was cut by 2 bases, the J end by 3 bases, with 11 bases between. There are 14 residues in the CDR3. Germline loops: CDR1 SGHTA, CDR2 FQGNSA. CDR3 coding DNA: TGTGCCAGCAGCTTATCGCGGACGGGCTACGAGCAGTACTTC. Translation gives CASSLSRTGYEQYF. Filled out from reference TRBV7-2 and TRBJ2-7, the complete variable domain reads GAGVSQSPSNKVTEKGKDVELRCDPISGHTALYWYRQSLGQGLEFLIYFQGNSAPDKSGLPSDRFSAERTGGSVSTLTIQRTQQEDSAVYLCASSLSRTGYEQYFGPGTRLTVT.

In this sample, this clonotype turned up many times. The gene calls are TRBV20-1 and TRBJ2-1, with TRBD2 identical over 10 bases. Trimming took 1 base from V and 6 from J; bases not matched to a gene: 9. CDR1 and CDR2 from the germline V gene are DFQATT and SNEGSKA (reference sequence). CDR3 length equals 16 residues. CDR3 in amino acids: CSARVPLAGISNEQFF. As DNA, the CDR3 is TGCAGTGCTAGAGTCCCACTAGCGGGAATTTCCAATGAGCAGTTCTTC.

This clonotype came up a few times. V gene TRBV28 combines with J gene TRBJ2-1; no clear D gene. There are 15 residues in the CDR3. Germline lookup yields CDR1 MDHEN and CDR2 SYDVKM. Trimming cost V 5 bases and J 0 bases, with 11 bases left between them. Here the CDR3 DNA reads TGTGCCAGCAGTCCGGATGTCAGCTCCTACAATGAGCAGTTCTTC. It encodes CASSPDVSSYNEQFF.

CDR3 bases: TGTGCCAGCAGTGTCCCTAGCGGGAACGAGCAGTACTTC. Its protein product is CASSVPSGNEQYF. The gene calls are TRBV25-1 and TRBJ2-7; TRBD2 agrees at 9 bases. This CDR3 contains 13 residues. V trimming: 4 bases; J trimming: 5 bases; junction bases outside the gene matches: 3. CDR1 is MGHDK and CDR2 is SYGVNS in the germline V gene.

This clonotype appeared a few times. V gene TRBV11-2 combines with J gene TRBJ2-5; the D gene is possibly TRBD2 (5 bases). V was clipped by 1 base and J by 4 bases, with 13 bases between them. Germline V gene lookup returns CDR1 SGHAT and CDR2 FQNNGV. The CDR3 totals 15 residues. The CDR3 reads CASSLVPIRGETQYF. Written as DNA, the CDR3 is TGTGCCAGCAGCTTAGTCCCGATCCGGGGAGAGACCCAGTACTTC.

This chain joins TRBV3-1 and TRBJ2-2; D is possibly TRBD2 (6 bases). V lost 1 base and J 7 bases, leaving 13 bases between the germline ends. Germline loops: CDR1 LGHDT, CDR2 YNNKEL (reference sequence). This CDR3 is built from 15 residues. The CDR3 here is CASSQGRGGSGELFF. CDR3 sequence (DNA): TGTGCCAGCAGCCAAGGGAGGGGAGGAAGCGGGGAGCTGTTTTTT.

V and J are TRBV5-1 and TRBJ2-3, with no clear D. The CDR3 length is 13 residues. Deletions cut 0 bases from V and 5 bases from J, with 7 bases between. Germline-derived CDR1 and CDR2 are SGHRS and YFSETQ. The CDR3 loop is CASSLAAKDTQYF. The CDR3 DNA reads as TGCGCCAGCAGCTTGGCGGCGAAAGATACGCAGTATTTT.

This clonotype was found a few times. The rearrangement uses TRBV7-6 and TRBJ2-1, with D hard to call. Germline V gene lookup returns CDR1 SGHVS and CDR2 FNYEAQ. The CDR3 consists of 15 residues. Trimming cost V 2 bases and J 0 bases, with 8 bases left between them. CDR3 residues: CASSLMSSSYNEQFF. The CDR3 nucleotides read TGTGCCAGCAGCTTAATGTCGAGCTCCTACAATGAGCAGTTCTTC.

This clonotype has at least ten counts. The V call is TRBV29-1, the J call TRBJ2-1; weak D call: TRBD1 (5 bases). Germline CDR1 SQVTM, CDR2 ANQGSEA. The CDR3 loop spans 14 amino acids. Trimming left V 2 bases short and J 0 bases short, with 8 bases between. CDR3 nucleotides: TGCAGCGTTGAAAGTGGACACTCCTACAATGAGCAGTTCTTC. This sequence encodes CSVESGHSYNEQFF.

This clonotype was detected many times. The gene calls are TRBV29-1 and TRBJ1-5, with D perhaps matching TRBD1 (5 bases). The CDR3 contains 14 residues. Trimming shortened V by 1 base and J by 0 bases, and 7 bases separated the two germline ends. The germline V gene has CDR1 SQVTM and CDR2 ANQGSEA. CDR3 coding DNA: TGCAGCGTTGAAGGGGACCCTAGCAATCAGCCCCAGCATTTT. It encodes CSVEGDPSNQPQHF.

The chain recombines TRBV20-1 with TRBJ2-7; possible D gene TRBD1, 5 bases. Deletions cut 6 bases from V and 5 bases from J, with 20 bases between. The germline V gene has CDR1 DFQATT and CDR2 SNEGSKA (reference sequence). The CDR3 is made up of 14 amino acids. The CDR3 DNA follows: TGCAGTGCAGCCCAGGGCGCTAGGTCCCACGAGCAGTACTTC. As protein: CSAAQGARSHEQYF.

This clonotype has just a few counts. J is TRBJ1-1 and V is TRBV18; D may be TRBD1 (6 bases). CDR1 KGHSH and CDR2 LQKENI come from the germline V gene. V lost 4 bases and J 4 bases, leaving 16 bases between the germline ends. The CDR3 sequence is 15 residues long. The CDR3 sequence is CASSRDTSVGTEAFF. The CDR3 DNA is TGTGCCAGCTCACGGGACACATCCGTCGGCACTGAAGCTTTCTTT.

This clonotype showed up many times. CDR3 region: CASSPRPTGELFF. CDR3 in DNA: TGTGCCAGCAGCCCCCGACCCACCGGGGAGCTGTTTTTT. V usage is TRBV11-3 and J usage is TRBJ2-2; D is unclear. CDR1 and CDR2 from the germline V gene are SGHNT and YENEEA. V dropped 5 bases and J dropped 4 bases, with 8 bases sitting between them. This CDR3 is 13 amino acids long.

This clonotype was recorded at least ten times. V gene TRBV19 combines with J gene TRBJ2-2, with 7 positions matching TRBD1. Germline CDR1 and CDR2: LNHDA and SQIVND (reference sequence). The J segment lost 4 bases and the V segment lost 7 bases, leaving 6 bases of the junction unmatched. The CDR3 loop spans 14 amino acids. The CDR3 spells CASTSTGITGELFF. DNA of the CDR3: TGTGCCAGTACCTCGACAGGGATCACCGGGGAGCTGTTTTTT. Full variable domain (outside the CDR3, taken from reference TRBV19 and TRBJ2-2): DGGITQSPKYLFRKEGQNVTLSCEQNLNHDAMYWYRQDPGQGLRLIYYSQIVNDFQKGDIAEGYSVSREKKESFPLTVTSAQKNPTAFYLCASTSTGITGELFFGEGSRLTVL.

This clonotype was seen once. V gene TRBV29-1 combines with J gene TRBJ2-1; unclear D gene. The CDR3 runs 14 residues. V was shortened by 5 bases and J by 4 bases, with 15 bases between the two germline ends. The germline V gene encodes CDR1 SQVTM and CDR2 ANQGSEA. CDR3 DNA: TGCAGCGTTCCTACGGACCGGCAGTACAATGAGCAGTTCTTC. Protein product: CSVPTDRQYNEQFF.